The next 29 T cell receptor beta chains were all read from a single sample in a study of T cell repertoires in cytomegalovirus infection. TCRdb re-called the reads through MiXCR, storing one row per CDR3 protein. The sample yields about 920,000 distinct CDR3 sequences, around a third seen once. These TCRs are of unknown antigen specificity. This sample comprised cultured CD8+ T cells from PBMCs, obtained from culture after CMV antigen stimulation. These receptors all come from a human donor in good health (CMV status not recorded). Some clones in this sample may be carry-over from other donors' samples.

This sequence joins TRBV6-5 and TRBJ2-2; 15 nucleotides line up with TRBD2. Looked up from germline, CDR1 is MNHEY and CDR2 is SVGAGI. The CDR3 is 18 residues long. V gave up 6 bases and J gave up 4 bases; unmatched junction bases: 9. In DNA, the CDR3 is TGTGCCAGCAGCCGGGGGACTAGCGGGGGGCCCTCCACCGGGGAGCTGTTTTTT. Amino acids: CASSRGTSGGPSTGELFF.

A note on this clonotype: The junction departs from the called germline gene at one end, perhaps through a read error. The CDR3 region is CASSFLTGGSSTDTLYF. CDR3 coding DNA: TGCGCCAGCAGTTTCCTTACAGGTGGATCTAGCACAGATACGCTGTATTTT. The V and J genes are TRBV5-1 and TRBJ2-3; either TRBD1 or TRBD2 may fit D (5 bases each). This CDR3 region has 17 residues. Germline CDR1 reads SGHRS; CDR2 reads YFSETQ. Full variable domain (outside the CDR3, taken from reference TRBV5-1 and TRBJ2-3): KAGVTQTPRYLIKTRGQQVTLSCSPISGHRSVSWYQQTPGQGLQFLFEYFSETQRNKGNFPGRFSGRQFSNSRSEMNVSTLELGDSALYLCASSFLTGGSSTDTLYFGPGTRLTVL.

Written as DNA, the CDR3 is TGTGCCAGCAGTACCCCGGTCACCCACGGGGAAAAACTGTTTTTT. This translates into CASSTPVTHGEKLFF. The chain combines TRBV6-1 with TRBJ1-4, with D unclear. CDR3 length: 15 residues. Trimming removed 5 bases at V and 8 bases at J, with 18 bases between. Germline CDR1 MNHNS, CDR2 SASEGT.

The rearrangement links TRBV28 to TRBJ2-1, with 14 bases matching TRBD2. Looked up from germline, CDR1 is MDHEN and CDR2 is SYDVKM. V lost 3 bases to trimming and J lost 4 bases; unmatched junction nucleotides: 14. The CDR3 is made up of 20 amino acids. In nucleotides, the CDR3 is TGTGCCAGCAGTTTGCCCACGGGACTAGCGGGGGACACCGAGTACAATGAGCAGTTCTTC. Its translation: CASSLPTGLAGDTEYNEQFF.

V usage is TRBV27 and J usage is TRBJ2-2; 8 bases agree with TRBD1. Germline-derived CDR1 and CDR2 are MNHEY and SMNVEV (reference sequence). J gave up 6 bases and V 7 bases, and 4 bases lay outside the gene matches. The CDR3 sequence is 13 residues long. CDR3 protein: CASMTGAAGELFF. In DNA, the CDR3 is TGTGCCAGCATGACAGGGGCGGCCGGGGAGCTGTTTTTT.

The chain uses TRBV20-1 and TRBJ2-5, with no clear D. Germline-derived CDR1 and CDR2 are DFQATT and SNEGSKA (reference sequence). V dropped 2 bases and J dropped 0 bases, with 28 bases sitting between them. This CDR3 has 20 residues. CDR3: CSARMAFDPHHYSHQETQYF. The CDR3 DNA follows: TGCAGTGCTAGAATGGCCTTTGACCCACATCACTACTCCCACCAAGAGACCCAGTACTTC.

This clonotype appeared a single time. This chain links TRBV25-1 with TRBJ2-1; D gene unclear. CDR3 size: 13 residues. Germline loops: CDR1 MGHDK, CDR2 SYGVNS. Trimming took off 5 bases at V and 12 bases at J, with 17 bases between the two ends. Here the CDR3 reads CASSPRGPPGQFF. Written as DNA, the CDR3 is TGTGCCAGCAGTCCCCGAGGCCCTCCAGGGCAGTTCTTC.

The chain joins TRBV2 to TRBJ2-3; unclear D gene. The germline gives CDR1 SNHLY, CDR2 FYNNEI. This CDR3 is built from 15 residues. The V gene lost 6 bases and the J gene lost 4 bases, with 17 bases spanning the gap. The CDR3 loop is CASRDVSSSPDTQYF. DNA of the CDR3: TGTGCCAGCAGAGACGTGTCTTCGTCCCCAGATACGCAGTATTTT.

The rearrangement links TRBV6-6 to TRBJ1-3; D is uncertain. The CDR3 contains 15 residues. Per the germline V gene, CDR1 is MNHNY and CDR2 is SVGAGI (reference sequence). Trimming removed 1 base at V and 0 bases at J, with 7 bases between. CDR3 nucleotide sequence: TGTGCCAGCAGTTACTTGTCAGGCTCTGGAAACACCATATATTTT. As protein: CASSYLSGSGNTIYF.

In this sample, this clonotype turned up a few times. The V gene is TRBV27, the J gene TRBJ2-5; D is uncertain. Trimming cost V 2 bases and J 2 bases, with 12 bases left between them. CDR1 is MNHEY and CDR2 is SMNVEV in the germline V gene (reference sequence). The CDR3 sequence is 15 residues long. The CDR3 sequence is CASSLEGSRQETQYF. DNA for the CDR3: TGTGCCAGCAGTTTAGAAGGCAGTCGACAAGAGACCCAGTACTTC.

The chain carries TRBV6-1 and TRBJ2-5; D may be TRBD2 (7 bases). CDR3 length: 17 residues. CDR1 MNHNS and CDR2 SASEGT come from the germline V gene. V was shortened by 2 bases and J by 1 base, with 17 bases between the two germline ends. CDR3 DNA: TGTGCCAGCAGTGAATCAAGGGGGGGGGAGATCCAAGAGACCCAGTACTTC. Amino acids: CASSESRGGEIQETQYF.

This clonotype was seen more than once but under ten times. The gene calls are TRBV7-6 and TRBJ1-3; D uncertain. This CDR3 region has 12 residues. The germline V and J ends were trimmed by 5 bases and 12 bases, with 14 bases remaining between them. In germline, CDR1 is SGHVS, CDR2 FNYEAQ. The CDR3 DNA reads TGTGCCAGCAGCCCCCCGGCCCTCCACATATATTTT. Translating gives CASSPPALHIYF.

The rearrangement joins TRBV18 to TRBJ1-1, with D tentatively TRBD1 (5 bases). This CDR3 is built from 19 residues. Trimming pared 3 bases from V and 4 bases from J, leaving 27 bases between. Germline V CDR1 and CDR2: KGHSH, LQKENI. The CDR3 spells CASSPTPRGGDGMSTEAFF. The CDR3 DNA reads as TGTGCCAGCTCACCCACACCTCGCGGGGGAGACGGGATGAGCACTGAAGCTTTCTTT.

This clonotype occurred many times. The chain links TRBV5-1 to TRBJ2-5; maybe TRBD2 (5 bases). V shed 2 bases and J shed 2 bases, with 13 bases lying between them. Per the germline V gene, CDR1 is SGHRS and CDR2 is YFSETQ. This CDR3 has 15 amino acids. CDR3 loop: CASSFLRDYQETQYF. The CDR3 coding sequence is TGCGCCAGCAGCTTTCTACGAGACTATCAAGAGACCCAGTACTTC.

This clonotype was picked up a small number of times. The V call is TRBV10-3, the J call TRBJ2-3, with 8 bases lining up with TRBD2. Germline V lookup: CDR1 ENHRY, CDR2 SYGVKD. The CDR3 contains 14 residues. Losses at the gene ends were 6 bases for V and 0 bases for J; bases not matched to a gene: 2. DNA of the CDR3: TGTGCCATCAGGAGCGGGGGAAGCACAGATACGCAGTATTTT. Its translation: CAIRSGGSTDTQYF.

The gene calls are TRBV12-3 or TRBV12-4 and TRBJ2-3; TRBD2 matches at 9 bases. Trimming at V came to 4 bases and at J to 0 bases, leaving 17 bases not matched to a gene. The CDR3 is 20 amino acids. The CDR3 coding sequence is TGTGCCAGCAGTTCCCATCCACCGGGACTAGCCCAACCTAGCACAGATACGCAGTATTTT. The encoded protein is CASSSHPPGLAQPSTDTQYF.

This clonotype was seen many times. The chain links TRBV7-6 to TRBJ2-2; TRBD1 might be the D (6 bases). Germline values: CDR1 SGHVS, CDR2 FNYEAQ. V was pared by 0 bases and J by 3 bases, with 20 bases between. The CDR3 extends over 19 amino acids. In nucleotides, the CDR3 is TGTGCCAGCAGCTTAGCCCGGGTTGCCCATGAGGGGGACACCGGGGAGCTGTTTTTT. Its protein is CASSLARVAHEGDTGELFF.

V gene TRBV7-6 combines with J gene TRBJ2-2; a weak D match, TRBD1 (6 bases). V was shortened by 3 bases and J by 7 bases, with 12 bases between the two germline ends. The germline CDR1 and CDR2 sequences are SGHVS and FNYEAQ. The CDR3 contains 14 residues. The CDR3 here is CASSFAGEDGELFF. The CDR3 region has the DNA TGTGCCAGCAGCTTTGCAGGGGAAGACGGGGAGCTGTTTTTT.

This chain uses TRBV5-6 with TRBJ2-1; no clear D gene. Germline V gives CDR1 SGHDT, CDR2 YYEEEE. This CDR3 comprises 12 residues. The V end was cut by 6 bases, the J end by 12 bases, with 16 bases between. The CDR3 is CASTLGVNGQFF. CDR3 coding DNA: TGTGCCAGCACTCTAGGTGTGAACGGGCAGTTCTTC.

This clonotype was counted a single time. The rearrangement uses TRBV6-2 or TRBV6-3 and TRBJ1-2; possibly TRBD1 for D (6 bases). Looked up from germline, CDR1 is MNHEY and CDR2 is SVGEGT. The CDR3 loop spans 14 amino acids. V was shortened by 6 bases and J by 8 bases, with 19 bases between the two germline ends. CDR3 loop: CASRSYTGNAGYTF. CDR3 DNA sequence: TGTGCCAGCAGATCCTATACAGGGAACGCGGGCTACACCTTC.

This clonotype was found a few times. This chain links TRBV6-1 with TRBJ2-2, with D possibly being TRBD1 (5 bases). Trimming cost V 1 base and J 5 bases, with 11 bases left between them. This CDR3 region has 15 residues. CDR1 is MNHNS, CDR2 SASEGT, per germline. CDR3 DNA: TGTGCCAGCAGTGAAGAGGCAGGGTGGACCGGGGAGCTGTTTTTT. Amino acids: CASSEEAGWTGELFF.

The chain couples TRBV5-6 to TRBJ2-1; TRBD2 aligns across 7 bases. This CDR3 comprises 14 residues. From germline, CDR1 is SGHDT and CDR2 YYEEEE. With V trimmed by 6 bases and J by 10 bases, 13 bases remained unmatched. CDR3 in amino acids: CASIGAGLFREQFF. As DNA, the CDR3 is TGTGCCAGCATTGGGGCGGGACTATTCAGGGAGCAGTTCTTC.

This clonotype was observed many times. CDR3 sequence: CASSPLPGLGDGVAYNEQFF. CDR3 sequence (DNA): TGTGCCAGCAGTCCCCTCCCGGGACTAGGGGACGGGGTGGCCTACAATGAGCAGTTCTTC. The chain joins TRBV6-1 to TRBJ2-1, with 8 positions matching TRBD2. This CDR3 spans 20 amino acids. Germline V gene lookup returns CDR1 MNHNS and CDR2 SASEGT. V was pared by 5 bases and J by 2 bases, with 20 bases of the junction left unmatched.

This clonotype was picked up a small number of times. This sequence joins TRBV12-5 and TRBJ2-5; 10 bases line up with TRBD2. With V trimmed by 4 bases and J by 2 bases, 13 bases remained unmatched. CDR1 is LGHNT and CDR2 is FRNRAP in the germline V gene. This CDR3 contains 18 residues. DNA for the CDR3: TGTGCTAGTGGTTCCTCGCCCCTAGCGGGGGATCTTCAAGAGACCCAGTACTTC. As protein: CASGSSPLAGDLQETQYF.

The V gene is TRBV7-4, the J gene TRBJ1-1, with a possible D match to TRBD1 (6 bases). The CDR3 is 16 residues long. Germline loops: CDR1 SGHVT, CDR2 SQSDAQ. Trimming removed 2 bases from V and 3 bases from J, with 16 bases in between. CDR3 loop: CASSLLEAGADTEAFF. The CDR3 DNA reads TGTGCCAGCAGCTTACTCGAGGCGGGGGCGGACACTGAAGCTTTCTTT. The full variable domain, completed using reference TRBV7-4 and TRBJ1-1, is GAGVSQSPRYKVAKRGRDVALRCDSISGHVTLYWYRQTLGQGSEVLTYSQSDAQRDKSGRPSGRFSAERPERSVSTLKIQRTEQGDSAVYLCASSLLEAGADTEAFFGQGTRLTVV.

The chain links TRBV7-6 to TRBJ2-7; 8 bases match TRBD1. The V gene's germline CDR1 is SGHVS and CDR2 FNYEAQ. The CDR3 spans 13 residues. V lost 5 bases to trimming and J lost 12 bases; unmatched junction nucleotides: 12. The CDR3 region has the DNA TGTGCCAGCAGCCCCGGACAGGGTACACCTCCGTACGTC. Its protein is CASSPGQGTPPYV.

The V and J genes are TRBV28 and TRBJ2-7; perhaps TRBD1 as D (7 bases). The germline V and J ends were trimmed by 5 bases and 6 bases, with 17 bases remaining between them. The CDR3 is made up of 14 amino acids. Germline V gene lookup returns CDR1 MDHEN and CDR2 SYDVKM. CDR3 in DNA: TGTGCCAGCAGTGCGGGACAGTCCCTGAGCGAGCAGTACGTC. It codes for CASSAGQSLSEQYV.

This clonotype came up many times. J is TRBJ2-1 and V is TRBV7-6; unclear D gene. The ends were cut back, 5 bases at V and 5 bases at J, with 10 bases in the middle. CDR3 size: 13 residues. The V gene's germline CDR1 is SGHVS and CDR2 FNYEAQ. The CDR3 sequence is CASSLDGNNEQFF. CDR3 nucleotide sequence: TGTGCCAGCAGCCTGGACGGAAACAATGAGCAGTTCTTC.

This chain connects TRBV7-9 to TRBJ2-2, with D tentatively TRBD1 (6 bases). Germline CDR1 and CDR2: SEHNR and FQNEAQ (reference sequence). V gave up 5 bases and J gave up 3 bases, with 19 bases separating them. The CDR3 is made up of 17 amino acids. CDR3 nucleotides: TGTGCCAGCAGCCGTACAGGGCCTACGTCCCACACCGGGGAGCTGTTTTTT. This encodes CASSRTGPTSHTGELFF.